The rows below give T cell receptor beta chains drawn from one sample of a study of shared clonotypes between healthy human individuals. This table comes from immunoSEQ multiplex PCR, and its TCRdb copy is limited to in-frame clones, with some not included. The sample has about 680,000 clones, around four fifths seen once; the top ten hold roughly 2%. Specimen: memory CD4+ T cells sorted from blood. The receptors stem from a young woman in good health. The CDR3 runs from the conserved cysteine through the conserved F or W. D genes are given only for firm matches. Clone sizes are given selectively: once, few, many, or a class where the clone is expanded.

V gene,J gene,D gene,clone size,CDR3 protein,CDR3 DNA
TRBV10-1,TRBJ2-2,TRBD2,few,CASGTTFTGELFF,TGCGCCAGCGGGACTACCTTCACCGGGGAGCTGTTTTTT
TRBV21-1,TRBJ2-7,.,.,CASSIERGQAGSYEQYF,TGTGCCAGCAGCATCGAACGGGGACAGGCTGGATCCTACGAGCAGTACTTC
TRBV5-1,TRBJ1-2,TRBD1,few,CASSLAPGQGPQGYGYTF,TGCGCCAGCAGCTTGGCACCGGGACAGGGGCCACAAGGCTATGGCTACACCTTC
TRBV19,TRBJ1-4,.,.,CASNPSQKLNEKLFF,TGTGCCAGTAACCCCTCCCAGAAACTTAATGAAAAACTGTTTTTT
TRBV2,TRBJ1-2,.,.,CASSESRSGGYTF,TGTGCCAGCAGTGAGAGTCGGAGTGGTGGCTACACCTTC
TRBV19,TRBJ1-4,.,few,CASKFTTTNEKLFF,TGTGCCAGCAAGTTTACAACAACTAATGAAAAACTGTTTTTT
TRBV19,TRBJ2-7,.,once,CASSVARRYEQYF,TGTGCCAGTAGTGTGGCTAGACGGTACGAGCAGTACTTC
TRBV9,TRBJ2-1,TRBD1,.,CASSAGTGGSNEQFF,TGTGCCAGCAGCGCAGGGACAGGGGGATCCAATGAGCAGTTCTTC
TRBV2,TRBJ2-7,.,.,CASSEQLYGTYEQYF,TGTGCCAGCAGTGAACAGCTGTACGGAACCTACGAGCAGTACTTC
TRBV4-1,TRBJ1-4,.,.,CASSQPGRNEKLFF,TGCGCCAGCAGCCAACCAGGGAGGAATGAAAAACTGTTTTTT
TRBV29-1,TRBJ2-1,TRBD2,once,CSVARGDGSNEQFF,TGCAGCGTGGCCCGGGGGGACGGGAGTAATGAGCAGTTCTTC
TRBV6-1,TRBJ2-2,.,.,CASSESGLADGELFF,TGTGCCAGCAGTGAATCGGGTCTAGCCGACGGGGAGCTGTTTTTT
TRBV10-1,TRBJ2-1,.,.,CASSEWKDDYNEQFF,TGCGCCAGCAGTGAGTGGAAGGACGACTACAATGAGCAGTTCTTC
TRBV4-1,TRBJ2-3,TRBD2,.,CASSLRTSGNTDTQYF,TGCGCCAGCAGCCTACGGACTAGCGGGAACACAGATACGCAGTATTTT
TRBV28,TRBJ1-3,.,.,CASSLSKVGGAGNTIYF,TGTGCCAGCAGTTTATCCAAGGTGGGAGGAGCTGGAAACACCATATATTTT
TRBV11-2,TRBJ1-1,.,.,CASSARVGVTEAFF,TGTGCCAGCAGCGCCCGGGTGGGGGTCACTGAAGCTTTCTTT
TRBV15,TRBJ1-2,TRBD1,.,CATSRPPGGGGYTF,TGTGCCACCAGCAGACCCCCAGGGGGGGGTGGCTACACCTTC
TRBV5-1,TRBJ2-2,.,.,CASSDPGFGPKGELFF,TGCGCCAGCAGCGACCCGGGGTTTGGTCCCAAAGGGGAGCTGTTTTTT
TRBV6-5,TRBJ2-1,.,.,CASRGRTQSNEQFF,TGTGCCAGCAGGGGAAGGACTCAGTCCAATGAGCAGTTCTTC
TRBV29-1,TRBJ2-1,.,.,CSVQWRSHNEQFF,TGCAGCGTTCAGTGGCGGTCCCACAATGAGCAGTTCTTC
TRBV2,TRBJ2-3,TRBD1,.,CAGDRGNSDTQYF,TGTGCCGGGGACAGGGGGAATTCAGATACGCAGTATTTT
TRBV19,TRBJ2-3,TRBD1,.,CARPTDRGPGDTQYF,TGTGCCAGACCCACGGACAGGGGGCCGGGAGATACGCAGTATTTT
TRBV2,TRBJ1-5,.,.,CASSGSGGVQPQHF,TGTGCCAGCAGTGGGTCTGGGGGGGTTCAGCCCCAGCATTTT
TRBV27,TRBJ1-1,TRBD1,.,CASSPHHKGTGEAFF,TGTGCCAGCAGCCCCCACCATAAGGGGACAGGTGAAGCTTTCTTT
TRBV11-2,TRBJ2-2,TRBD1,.,CASSLSGGVRTGELFF,TGTGCCAGCAGCTTATCAGGGGGCGTTCGGACCGGGGAGCTGTTTTTT